This TCR beta chain was documented in a study of T cell changes during pregnancy in multiple sclerosis. Sequencing used immunoSEQ multiplex PCR; TCRdb keeps in-frame clones, though not all of them. The table lists approximately 65,000 clones, approximately 89% of them singletons. Sequencing was performed on peripheral blood, taken in the third trimester of pregnancy. The TCR sequence derives from a female donor in good health, enrolled as a control in a pregnancy study.

DNA for the CDR3: TGCAGCGTTGCAGTTAGGGGGAGCTCCTACGAGCAGTACTTC. Translating it yields CSVAVRGSSYEQYF. The V call is TRBV29-1, the J call TRBJ2-7, with D perhaps TRBD1 (6 bases). Per germline, CDR1 SQVTM and CDR2 ANQGSEA. The CDR3 covers 14 residues. The germline V and J ends were trimmed by 4 bases and 0 bases, with 13 bases remaining between them.